A selection of T cell receptor beta chains follows, all from one sample in a study of shared clonotypes between healthy human individuals. Sequencing used immunoSEQ multiplex PCR; TCRdb keeps in-frame clones, though not all of them. Counted here are roughly 1,800,000 clones, about 95% occurring once; the ten biggest clones make up around 1.2%. The sample was naive CD8+ T cells sorted from blood. These receptors originate from a man aged 18 to 30 in good health. The CDR3 runs from the conserved cysteine through the conserved F or W. Fields, in order: CDR3 protein, J gene, V gene.

CASTRRDTNYGYTF,TRBJ1-2,TRBV6-5
CASSQDEADTGELFF,TRBJ2-2,TRBV4-3
CASNPTGTGPYEQYF,TRBJ2-7,TRBV6-1
CASSLFLGSSYNEQFF,TRBJ2-1,TRBV11-2
CASSEMIVASLSLSYNEQFF,TRBJ2-1,TRBV2
CASSVGNGDSPLHF,TRBJ1-6,TRBV9
CASSYGTGSYNEQFF,TRBJ2-1,TRBV5-4
CARGTGGSTEAFF,TRBJ1-1,TRBV30
CASGLVSGANVLTF,TRBJ2-6,TRBV12-5
CASSAEDWGYGYTF,TRBJ1-2,TRBV9
CASSLGGSGANVLTF,TRBJ2-6,TRBV7-9
CASSRGGDSEAFF,TRBJ1-1,TRBV11-2
CASSHLRRGRGSPLHF,TRBJ1-6,TRBV27
CASSLREANKETQYF,TRBJ2-5,TRBV11-3
CASSLPSGRSYEQYF,TRBJ2-7,TRBV28
CASSPSSGESTDTQYF,TRBJ2-3,TRBV27
CASTPGETQYF,TRBJ2-5,TRBV25-1
CASSPLGANVLTF,TRBJ2-6,TRBV2
CASSLTGYGGMNTEAFF,TRBJ1-1,TRBV5-6
CASSVGGSSYEQYF,TRBJ2-7,TRBV18
CASSFWGQGVQETQYF,TRBJ2-5,TRBV5-4
CASSLEVAGYEQYF,TRBJ2-7,TRBV11-2
CSVEDRGSSYEQYF,TRBJ2-7,TRBV29-1
CASSLDPGGYNEQFF,TRBJ2-1,TRBV11-2
CASSFLYGDRGSNTEAFF,TRBJ1-1,TRBV28
CASSYSWDSREQFF,TRBJ2-1,TRBV6-5
CASSVVGGRETQYF,TRBJ2-5,TRBV9
CASSITGTGGSEQYF,TRBJ2-7,TRBV19
CAKELRRNETEYNEQFF,TRBJ2-1,TRBV5-4
CASSPSTGSGANVLTF,TRBJ2-6,TRBV7-8
CASSAVYSNQPQHF,TRBJ1-5,TRBV9
CASSQDVREHGYTF,TRBJ1-2,TRBV4-1
CASSFRDRDIDEQYF,TRBJ2-7,TRBV28
CASVLAGGLYEQYF,TRBJ2-7,TRBV6-1
CASSLAGEREQYF,TRBJ2-7,TRBV5-4
CASSEEGGDWVNEQFF,TRBJ2-1,TRBV2
CASSELGRSGGPSYEQYF,TRBJ2-7,TRBV10-1
CASSQDSRDRGYEQYF,TRBJ2-7,TRBV4-3